This is a list of T cell receptor beta chains from one sample in a study of beta chain features in type 1 diabetes. Here immunoSEQ multiplex PCR was the method, and the copy in TCRdb shows in-frame clones only, minus some. The profile shows about 360,000 clones, around 12% of them singletons. The sample taken for sequencing was naive CD4+ T cells from blood. The receptors shown here come from a man younger than 30 in good health. CDR3s include the opening cysteine and the closing phenylalanine or tryptophan. D genes are given only for firm matches. Clone size is stated in some rows and not others, as once, few, many or a class when expanded.

TGTGCCAGCTCAGTCTTAGAGCACGCTAACTATGGCTACACCTTC | CASSVLEHANYGYTF | TRBV18 | . | . | TRBJ1-2
TGTGCCAGCAGTGACGGGGGTAGGAATGAGCAGTTCTTC | CASSDGGRNEQFF | TRBV25-1 | few | . | TRBJ2-1
TGTGCCAGCAGCCTCCATCAGGGTCCCTACGAGCAGTACTTC | CASSLHQGPYEQYF | TRBV7-3 | . | . | TRBJ2-7
TGTGCCAGCAGTGGGCGGAAACAGGGGATTGCCGAGCAGTACTTC | CASSGRKQGIAEQYF | TRBV28 | few | TRBD1 | TRBJ2-7
TGTGCCAGCAGCTTAGTATCAGGCATGAACACTGAAGCTTTCTTT | CASSLVSGMNTEAFF | TRBV7-2 | . | . | TRBJ1-1
TGTGCCAGCACTCCCGGGACAGGGAACTATGGCTACACCTTC | CASTPGTGNYGYTF | TRBV6-4 | few | TRBD1 | TRBJ1-2
TGTGCCAGCAGCTTGGGCAGGTCGGACTATGGCTACACCTTC | CASSLGRSDYGYTF | TRBV7-9 | . | . | TRBJ1-2
TGTGCCAGCAGTCGGGGGATAGGGGAGCTGTTTTTT | CASSRGIGELFF | TRBV6-5 | . | . | TRBJ2-2
TGCGCCAGCAGCTTGGGTGGGGGCTGGGCAGATACGCAGTATTTT | CASSLGGGWADTQYF | TRBV5-1 | . | . | TRBJ2-3
TGTGCCATCAGTGTCTTACAGGGAAATGAGCAGTTCTTC | CAISVLQGNEQFF | TRBV10-3 | few | . | TRBJ2-1
TGTGCCAGCAGCCCATCGTGGCACCGGGACACCGGGATCTTT | CASSPSWHRDTGIF | TRBV5-8 | few | . | TRBJ1-1
TGCGCCAGCAGCTCAAATACCAGGAATGAGCAGTTCTTC | CASSSNTRNEQFF | TRBV5-1 | . | . | TRBJ2-1
TGTGCCAGCAGTTACAGTTCGGGGGTTAGGACCCAGTACTTC | CASSYSSGVRTQYF | TRBV6-6 | . | . | TRBJ2-5
TGTGCCAGCAGCTGGACTAGCGGTCCCTACGAGCAGTACTTC | CASSWTSGPYEQYF | TRBV7-2 | few | TRBD2 | TRBJ2-7
TGTGCCAGCCCCGGCAGGGTCAGTACAGATACGCAGTATTTT | CASPGRVSTDTQYF | TRBV6-5 | few | . | TRBJ2-3
TGTGCCAGCAGCTTTTTCAGGGGCGGGAACACTGAAGCTTTCTTT | CASSFFRGGNTEAFF | TRBV11-1 | . | . | TRBJ1-1
TGTGCCAGCTCGGACAGGGGCACTGAAGCTTTCTTT | CASSDRGTEAFF | TRBV18 | few | TRBD1 | TRBJ1-1
TGTGCCAGCCATCGACAGGGAAGCTCCTACAATGAGCAGTTCTTC | CASHRQGSSYNEQFF | TRBV5-4 | few | TRBD1 | TRBJ2-1
TGTGCCAGTAGTATCCACAGGGTGCAGGGGAATGAGCAGTTCTTC | CASSIHRVQGNEQFF | TRBV19 | . | . | TRBJ2-1
TGTGCCAGCAGCCTGGTTGGAGGAGGGGATGAAAAACTGTTTTTT | CASSLVGGGDEKLFF | TRBV4-2 | . | . | TRBJ1-4
TGTGCCAGCAGCTTAGTGTGGACAGAAGAGACCCAGTACTTC | CASSLVWTEETQYF | TRBV7-2 | few | . | TRBJ2-5
TGTGCCAGCAGCCGAGGGACTAGCGGGGGCAATTACAATGAGCAGTTCTTC | CASSRGTSGGNYNEQFF | TRBV28 | . | TRBD2 | TRBJ2-1
TGTGCCAGCAGCCTGCGACAGGGGGCGCACTACGAGCAGTACTTC | CASSLRQGAHYEQYF | TRBV7-6 | . | TRBD1 | TRBJ2-7
TGTGCCAGCAGCCAAGATACAGGGTACGAAAACATTCAGTACTTC | CASSQDTGYENIQYF | TRBV14 | few | . | TRBJ2-4
TGTGCCAGTAGTGATCTAGCGGGGGGCCTCAATGAGCAGTTCTTC | CASSDLAGGLNEQFF | TRBV19 | . | TRBD2 | TRBJ2-1
TGTGCCAGCAGCCTCCCGGGACAGACCTACAATGAGCAGTTCTTC | CASSLPGQTYNEQFF | TRBV7-3 | few | TRBD1 | TRBJ2-1
TGTGCCAGTAGTTCGCGGACAGGGGTCGGCACCTTC | CASSSRTGVGTF | TRBV19 | few | TRBD1 | TRBJ1-2
TGTGCCAGCAGCCTCCTAATTAACCCGAAATACGCTGAAGCTTTCTTT | CASSLLINPKYAEAFF | TRBV14 | . | . | TRBJ1-1
TGTGCCTGGAGTGCGGACAGGGTTCAGCCCCAGCATTTT | CAWSADRVQPQHF | TRBV30 | . | TRBD1 | TRBJ1-5
TGTGCCGGAACAGGGTCTGGGGCCAACGTCCTGACTTTC | CAGTGSGANVLTF | TRBV30 | many | . | TRBJ2-6
TGTGCCAGCTCAGCCGACAGGGCCCATGGCTACACCTTC | CASSADRAHGYTF | TRBV18 | few | TRBD1 | TRBJ1-2
TGTGCCAGCAGCTTAGGGTGGGGGCCCGGTTACGAGCAGTACTTC | CASSLGWGPGYEQYF | TRBV7-2 | . | . | TRBJ2-7
TGTGCCAGCAGCTTATCGGTTCGAGAGACCCAGTACTTC | CASSLSVRETQYF | TRBV7-3 | . | . | TRBJ2-5